Following are 7 T cell receptor beta chains from one sample sequenced in a study of blood T cell repertoires in COVID-19 (dated by TCRdb to about 2020). To prepare the library, the immunoSEQ multiplex PCR assay was applied. In its TCRdb copy, this immuneACCESS table keeps in-frame sequences only and misses some clones. Where compared with another copy, unresolved V genes explain less than half of these, and the others have no known cause. The sample table lists about 110,000 clones, over 55% of them with a count of one. Approximately 0.9% of the sample lies in the top ten. Sequences were obtained from peripheral blood. The source is a human donor with acute or convalescent COVID-19. The donor label of this sample is uncertain.

J is TRBJ2-1 and V is TRBV27; 7 bases are shared with TRBD2. The V gene end was trimmed by 2 bases and the J gene end by 3 bases; junction bases not matched to a gene: 1. Per the germline V gene, CDR1 is MNHEY and CDR2 is SMNVEV (reference sequence). The CDR3 runs 14 residues. DNA of the CDR3: TGTGCCAGCAGTTTACGGGGGGACTACAATGAGCAGTTCTTC. Protein sequence: CASSLRGDYNEQFF.

V gene TRBV3-1 (or the pseudogene TRBV3-2) combines with J gene TRBJ1-6, with no clear D. The germline CDR1 and CDR2 sequences are LGHDT and YNNKEL (reference sequence). Trimming removed 0 bases from V and 7 bases from J, with 16 bases in between. This CDR3 region has 17 residues. The CDR3 loop reads CASSQERALQRNSPLHF. The CDR3 nucleotides are TGTGCCAGCAGCCAAGAGAGGGCCCTCCAGAGGAATTCACCCCTCCACTTT.

The rearrangement links TRBV6-1 to TRBJ1-5; D is perhaps TRBD1 (6 bases). The germline V gene has CDR1 MNHNS and CDR2 SASEGT. V lost 0 bases and J lost 4, with 10 bases in between. This CDR3 is 15 amino acids long. The CDR3 DNA is TGTGCCAGCAGTGAAGCCGGGGGGCGGAATCAGCCCCAGCATTTT. This codes for CASSEAGGRNQPQHF.

J is TRBJ2-1 and V is TRBV10-2; 8 bases agree with TRBD2. Germline lookup yields CDR1 WSHSY and CDR2 SAAADI. V lost 1 base, J lost 4 bases, and 3 bases stayed unmatched. CDR3 length: 15 residues. The chain's CDR3 is CASSEYSGGYNEQFF. CDR3 nucleotide sequence: TGCGCCAGCAGTGAGTACAGCGGGGGTTACAATGAGCAGTTCTTC.

Here the CDR3 reads CASSYQGQGNTEAFF. The CDR3 DNA sequence: TGTGCCAGCAGTTACCAAGGACAGGGGAACACTGAAGCTTTCTTT. The rearrangement uses TRBV6-5 and TRBJ1-1, with TRBD1 matching over 8 bases. Trimming cost V 2 bases and J 1 base; bases outside gene matches: 3. Germline values: CDR1 MNHEY, CDR2 SVGAGI. The CDR3 has 15 residues.

There are many counts of this clone. This rearrangement joins TRBV7-3 to TRBJ2-7, with 7 bases fitting TRBD1. Germline CDR1 is SGHTA and CDR2 is FQGTGA. J lost 8 bases, V lost 0 bases, and 4 bases had no gene match. This CDR3 has 13 residues. Here the CDR3 reads CASSLTLGGKQYF. The CDR3, as DNA: TGTGCCAGCAGCTTAACACTAGGGGGCAAGCAGTACTTC.

The CDR3 nucleotides are TGTGCCAGCTCGCTGGTCAGCACTGAAGCTTTCTTT. Translation: CASSLVSTEAFF. The chain couples TRBV18 to TRBJ1-1; D ambiguous. V shed 6 bases and J shed 4 bases, with 9 bases lying between them. Germline V lookup: CDR1 KGHSH, CDR2 LQKENI. The CDR3 is made up of 12 amino acids.